Listed below are T cell receptor beta chains from one sample, sequenced in a study of naive and memory T cell subsets. TCRdb reanalysed the 5' RACE reads using MiXCR and keeps one entry per CDR3 protein. In the table there are 55,000 to 70,000 distinct CDR3 sequences, 7.6% of which are singletons. Receptors were obtained from a female donor in good health. The CDR3 runs from the conserved cysteine through the conserved F or W. The D gene is left open where the match is weak. Part of the rows lack a size; the others show once, few, many or a class for expanded clones.

>few|TRBJ2-1|TRBV5-6|NA
CASRAYNEQFF
TGTGCCAGCAGGGCCTACAATGAGCAGTTCTTC
>many|TRBJ1-1|TRBV12-3/TRBV12-4|TRBD1
CASSSPRGANTEAFF
TGTGCCAGCAGTTCGCCCAGGGGGGCTAACACTGAAGCTTTCTTT
>many|TRBJ2-2|TRBV20-1|NA
CSARRGAGELFF
TGCAGTGCTCGCCGGGGAGCCGGGGAGCTGTTTTTT
>few|TRBJ1-2|TRBV14|NA
CASSQFTGGYGDTF
TGTGCCAGCAGCCAGTTTACTGGAGGGTATGGCGACACCTTC
>many|TRBJ2-2|TRBV7-9|NA
CASSLDSNTGELFF
TGTGCCAGCAGCTTAGACAGCAACACCGGGGAGCTGTTTTTT
>few|TRBJ2-2|TRBV20-1|TRBD2
CSAYSGGATGELFF
TGCAGTGCTTATAGCGGGGGAGCTACCGGGGAGCTGTTTTTT
>many|TRBJ1-1|TRBV7-2|TRBD1
CASSLVGTGGREAFF
TGTGCCAGCAGCTTAGTTGGGACAGGGGGCAGGGAAGCTTTCTTT
>few|TRBJ1-3|TRBV9|NA
CASSPVSGNTIYF
TGTGCCAGCAGTCCGGTTTCTGGAAACACCATATATTTT
>many|TRBJ2-2|TRBV29-1|TRBD1
CSVEVTGVGELFF
TGCAGCGTTGAAGTGACAGGGGTCGGGGAGCTGTTTTTT
>many|TRBJ1-2|TRBV3-1|TRBD1
CASSQDRQTIYGYTF
TGTGCCAGCAGCCAGGACAGGCAGACAATCTATGGCTACACCTTC
>NA|TRBJ1-5|TRBV6-2/TRBV6-3|NA
CVSSPPPDNYQPQHF
TGTGTCAGCAGCCCACCCCCGGACAACTATCAGCCCCAGCATTTT
>many|TRBJ2-1|TRBV5-1|NA
CASSETPTTGYNEQFF
TGCGCCAGCAGCGAGACCCCGACGACAGGATACAATGAGCAGTTCTTC
>many|TRBJ1-2|TRBV21-1|NA
CASSNYPQVPKKTLNYGYTF
TGTGCCAGCAGCAACTACCCCCAGGTACCCAAAAAAACTCTTAACTATGGCTACACCTTC
>many|TRBJ1-6|TRBV4-3|TRBD1
CASSQDETGTGVSPLHF
TGCGCCAGCAGCCAAGACGAAACCGGGACAGGGGTTAGCCCCCTCCACTTT
>many|TRBJ1-5|TRBV6-2/TRBV6-3|NA
CASSYLGPDQPQHF
TGTGCCAGCAGTTACCTGGGCCCAGATCAGCCCCAGCATTTT
>NA|TRBJ1-2|TRBV2|NA
CASRGAVIYTF
TGTGCCAGCAGAGGTGCAGTGATCTACACCTTC
>many|TRBJ1-1|TRBV2|NA
CASIYREGLPEAFF
TGTGCCAGCATATACAGGGAAGGCCTTCCTGAAGCTTTCTTT
>NA|TRBJ1-3|TRBV30|NA
CAAAGWFGNTIYF
TGTGCCGCCGCAGGGTGGTTTGGAAACACCATATATTTT
>many|TRBJ1-3|TRBV12-3/TRBV12-4|TRBD1
CASSFQGASGNTIYF
TGTGCCAGCAGTTTCCAGGGGGCTTCTGGAAACACCATATATTTT
>NA|TRBJ2-6|TRBV6-6|NA
CATGTSGANVLTF
TGTGCCACCGGAACCTCTGGGGCCAACGTCCTGACTTTC
>NA|TRBJ1-1|TRBV7-9|NA
CASSSPAAGLNTEAFF
TGTGCCAGCAGCAGCCCCGCAGCGGGGTTGAACACTGAAGCTTTCTTT
>many|TRBJ1-5|TRBV28|NA
CASLGGGLGNQPQHF
TGTGCCAGCTTAGGGGGGGGGCTAGGCAATCAGCCCCAGCATTTT
>many|TRBJ1-1|TRBV10-2|NA
CASRDLRADTEAFF
TGCGCCAGCAGAGATCTCCGGGCTGACACTGAAGCTTTCTTT
>many|TRBJ2-7|TRBV6-2/TRBV6-3|TRBD1
CASSFRTGAYEQYF
TGTGCCAGCAGTTTCCGGACAGGGGCTTACGAGCAGTACTTC
>NA|TRBJ1-4|TRBV7-9|TRBD1
CASSTTGGSNEKLFF
TGTGCCAGCAGCACGACAGGGGGCTCTAATGAAAAACTGTTTTTT
>NA|TRBJ2-5|TRBV6-6|NA
CAGGDRQETQYF
TGTGCCGGAGGGGACCGACAAGAGACCCAGTACTTC
>few|TRBJ1-3|TRBV12-3/TRBV12-4|TRBD1
CASSSGDRAIPNTIYF
TGTGCCAGCAGTTCCGGGGACAGGGCGATCCCAAACACCATATATTTT